This T cell receptor beta chain derives from a study of blood T cell repertoires in COVID-19. V shed 3 bases and J shed 0 bases, with 3 bases lying between them. Germline lookup yields CDR1 KGHDR and CDR2 SFDVKD. The length of the CDR3 is 13 residues. This clone showed up just once. The table came from immunoSEQ multiplex PCR; TCRdb's copy has only in-frame clones and leaves some out. The sample lists 15,000 to 20,000 clones; roughly 89% were seen once. The specimen sequenced was peripheral blood. The sequence derives from a man aged 55-75 years with active COVID-19. This chain uses TRBV24-1 with TRBJ2-3; D is uncertain. CDR3 loop: CATSDQSTDTQYF. The CDR3 region has the DNA TGTGCCACCAGTGATCAGAGCACAGATACGCAGTATTTT.